These T cell receptor beta chains were read from a single sample in a study of monozygotic twins with inflammatory bowel disease. TCRdb processed the 5' RACE reads again and assigns one entry to each CDR3 protein, with no DNA. The sample holds approximately 100,000 distinct CDR3 sequences. Specimen: blood. The receptors here all came from a human donor with ulcerative colitis or Crohn's disease, or a healthy co-twin of an affected twin (not recorded which). Both conserved end residues are part of each CDR3.

TRBV10-3,TRBJ2-2,CAISGHRANTGELFF
TRBV12-3/TRBV12-4,TRBJ2-7,CASSPGEKQYF
TRBV7-9,TRBJ2-1,CASSLGEGVYNEQFF
TRBV20-1,TRBJ1-4,CSAVDGTTNEKLFF
TRBV27,TRBJ2-3,CASSFPPGQGDTQYF
TRBV7-3,TRBJ1-1,CASSKQGEDTEAFF
TRBV28,TRBJ1-2,CASSLRGILNYGYTF
TRBV6-5,TRBJ2-3,CASSHPGGGGAADTQYF
TRBV29-1,TRBJ2-1,CSVIADSYNEQFF
TRBV5-1,TRBJ1-2,CASSLVGRNYGYTF
TRBV2,TRBJ2-3,CASLERESDTQYF
TRBV10-3,TRBJ2-7,CAISESNGQPYEQYF
TRBV20-1,TRBJ2-3,CSARDLKTASTDTQYF
TRBV11-2,TRBJ2-7,CASSLGIRSGTYEQYF
TRBV2,TRBJ2-5,CASRAQGLAEETQYF
TRBV20-1,TRBJ2-2,CSARSGLSETGELFF
TRBV11-3,TRBJ2-1,CASSPRQGNYNEQFF